What follows describes a single T cell receptor (beta chain). The antigen this receptor binds is unknown. Within one base of it there is no much larger clone, and no base qualities were kept. The library came from the immunoSEQ multiplex PCR assay. For the multiplex PCR, a mixture combining 60 forward primers for TCR Vbeta segments and 13 reverse primers for TCR Jbeta segments was used. Amplification of the CDR3 region of rearranged TCR beta genes was performed with a multiplex PCR assay on genomic DNA. The amplified TCR beta libraries were sequenced on the Illumina HiSeq System as 87-base-pair reads. The paper's data handling went like this. A later analysis tallied some 79 million unique TCR beta chains across the 650 to 750 repertoires, and about 10 million of those chains were shared by two or more donors. A nearest-neighbor algorithm error-corrected the raw reads and collapsed the reads into unique sequences, merging closely related sequences to remove PCR and sequencing errors. To assign V, D and J gene segments, CDR3 sequences were aligned to IMGT reference sequences. For a sequence to be retained, a match of at least six nucleotides to both a V gene segment and a J gene segment was required. A rearrangement counted as productive if the CDR3 had no stop codons and remained in frame with V and J, and every other rearrangement counted as non-productive. Following IMGT convention, CDR3 was defined as the stretch from the second conserved V-encoded cysteine up to the conserved J-encoded phenylalanine. Sequences without an unambiguous match to a single V gene segment were excluded from the earlier analysis of several hundred of the donors. In an earlier analysis of 450 to 700 of the donors, V segments were called functional above 56.7% productive rearrangements and were called segregating when the between-donor standard deviation exceeded 5%. A statistical classification framework was built to diagnose cytomegalovirus status from the catalog of TCR beta chain sequences. In a later analysis, TCR nucleotide sequences were compared against IMGT/GENE-DB human TR gene sequences so that V and J genes could be assigned. The TCRdist pipeline was used in a later analysis to assign CDR3 sequences and most-parsimonious VDJ recombination scenarios. In a later analysis, each TCR beta chain was defined by its CDR3 amino acid sequence together with its V-gene family, and reads lacking a unique V-gene family were excluded. As a way to deal with suspected cross-contamination and a sequencing artifact, a later analysis dropped 592 nucleotide sequences that were highly shared and had low generation probability. A later analysis calculated a clonal expansion index for each public chain from normalized within-repertoire ranks of inferred template counts. Generation probabilities in a later analysis came from a VDJ recombination model fitted to out-of-frame rearrangements, and those results were checked against IGoR. A later analysis scored TCR-TCR, TCR-HLA and TCR-CMV co-occurrence with hypergeometric tests, applying a repertoire-size bias correction to TCR pairs. False discovery rates were estimated in a later analysis by permuting HLA or CMV assignments 20 times. A later analysis grouped co-occurring TCRs with DBSCAN, adding TCRdist sequence similarity when clustering within HLA-allele-positive subsets. Co-occurrence clustering excluded repertoires with fewer than 30,000 or more than 120,000 public chains, plus five with anomalous nucleotide sharing. Entries here come from immuneACCESS through TCRdb and include only in-frame sequences with V and J called. Some clones fail to appear in such tables; in the studies checked, an unresolved V gene covers under half of the shortfall, and the cause of the remainder is unknown. V and J calls and clone size are as listed in that table; D and trimming were resolved from the DNA. The sample table shows 180,000 or so clones, and 80% to 90% are seen once. The top ten hold almost 9.5% of the sample.

In total, 500 to 700 healthy bone marrow donors made up the cohort. At the time of sampling, all cohort members were nominally healthy, though unrecorded immune exposures were likely present. The donor tested CMV seropositive, placing the donor among the approximately 310 seropositive members of the cohort. Every donor gave a peripheral blood sample, and the peripheral blood mononuclear cells from that sample were used for TCR beta sequencing. Genomic DNA extraction from the blood cell samples was performed with the Qiagen DNeasy Blood Extraction Kit. This entry comes from a study of cytomegalovirus exposure and HLA in healthy donors (dated by TCRdb to the late 2010s). Looking at the study overall: An earlier analysis of roughly 500 of the donors reported 250 to 300 Gb of sequence data and 95 million to 140 million unique TCR beta sequences obtained from about 170 million T cells. In addition to the first cohort of 666 subjects, a separate validation cohort of approximately 130 different subjects was used. Rather than drawing on any new phenotypic data, the later analysis identified candidate immune exposures from TCR beta sequences and the way those sequences occurred across donors. Because of strong linkage in the cohort, a handful of DR-DQ haplotypes were treated as single units for association and clustering. All discovery cohort repertoires had been generated on a single sequencing platform. Genome-wide SNP genotypes for about 55% of the roughly 670 donors were used in a later genetic analysis, which treated that subset as a discovery cohort. Of the 300 to 500 genotyped donors, less than 90% were placed in the genetic ancestry cluster associated with self-reported Caucasian donors. Donor age, sex, ethnicity and CMV serostatus were collected together with the repertoire data. The study aimed to test whether cataloging public T cell receptors could reveal signatures of past pathogen exposure. The number of donors typed differed by locus, with roughly 629-640 for A, B, C, DRB1 and DQB1, approximately 500 for DQA1, approximately 570 for DPA1, and approximately 470 for DPB1. A later analysis re-analyzed previously published TCR beta repertoires from 600 to 850 donors and added high-resolution HLA genotyping to study TCR occurrence patterns. Around 300 gigabases of sequencing data and tens of millions of unique TCR sequences were included in an early release covering about 600 HLA-typed donors. Both class I and class II loci were covered by HLA typing, at four-digit resolution. High-throughput TCR immunosequencing, statistical association of individual TCRs with disease status, and machine learning were combined to predict cytomegalovirus infection status. Using immunosequencing, the study profiled T cell repertoires from fewer than 700 subjects and related those repertoires to cytomegalovirus serostatus. An earlier analysis of approximately 630 of the donors applied high-throughput TCR beta sequencing to assess whether each TCR beta V gene segment acted as functional or pseudogenic. Across 300 to 500 genotyped donors of the cohort, an average of approximately 200,000 unique TCR beta nucleotide sequences per donor were sequenced, and 15% to 20% of those sequences were non-productive.

V and J lose 1 base and 3 bases, and a span of 13 bases separates them. The CDR3 numbers 15 residues from cysteine through phenylalanine. The retained sequence is limited to the CDR3, 45 bases, with the frame set at the first base. CDR1 is given as MGHRA and CDR2 as YSYEKL, both from the germline V gene. The full study reports these points: The earlier analysis of fewer than 750 of the donors excluded seventeen rarely observed V segments, including chromosome 9 orphons, because counts were too low. The authors suggested that the approach could potentially be generalized to other disease states and immunological phenotypes. Some IMGT-functional V segments, including TRBV6-2 and TRBV6-3, could not be distinguished by the 87-base-pair reads and were therefore excluded. Correlated functional status among segregating V segments might reflect linkage disequilibrium, but an unknown experimental factor could not be ruled out. Only TCR beta chains were sequenced in this cohort, and the absence of alpha or paired-chain data limited detectable features. Compared with the approximately 710-donor mean, donors in an Asian-associated ancestry cluster had fewer N-insertions in productive TCRs, according to a later genetic analysis. Compared with equally common non-associated chains, HLA-associated TCR beta chains in a later analysis were more clonally expanded and had lower generation probabilities. The classifier was reported to diagnose cytomegalovirus status with high specificity and sensitivity in both the original cohort and the validation cohort. Specific HLA alleles were associated with 15,000 to 20,000 TCR beta sequences at a false discovery rate of 0.05 in a later analysis. A later analysis reported that several top co-occurrence clusters appeared linked to parvovirus B19, influenza, CMV and Epstein-Barr virus. Sequencing depth was assumed to be roughly uniform across donors in the presence/absence analyses, though that assumption may not hold. A further reported finding was that TCR beta sequences accurately predicted the HLA-A and HLA-B alleles for most subjects in the first cohort. In vitro tests confirmed that three of the cytomegalovirus-associated TCR beta chains recognize cytomegalovirus antigens. Most CMV-associated TCR beta chains appeared to be HLA-restricted in a later analysis, and the HLA associations seemed to be driven largely by CMV exposure. The only immune exposure information available for the cohort was CMV serostatus. A later analysis found that TCR association rates varied across HLA loci, with DRB1 alleles showing the most associated TCRs and HLA-C alleles the fewest. While some public TCRs were present in many individuals, most TCR sequences turned up only very rarely across donors. Because some donors lacked HLA typing at each locus, the association tests relied only on the typed subset. An association between a missense DCLRE1C variant and V-gene and J-gene trimming of TCR beta chains was found in a later genetic analysis and replicated in an independent cohort. A cluster of highly shared sequence variants was judged likely to be a technical artifact of the sequencing pipeline. An earlier analysis of approximately 540 of the donors showed that most TCR beta V segments appeared in productive rearrangements either about 87% or about 30% of the time, which broadly matched IMGT annotations. In the study, roughly 160 TCR beta chains were listed as associated with cytomegalovirus. Strong co-occurrence of HLA alleles, especially DR and DQ, made assigning TCR associations to individual alleles difficult.

Sequencing was done on a sample of PBMCs. The TCR comes from a man between 18 and 35 years old in good health and CMV-seropositive. The V and J segments used are TRBV4-1 and TRBJ2-7; no D gene can be assigned with confidence. The CDR3 is CASSQGRGESYEQYF. DNA sequence: TGCGCCAGCAGCCAAGGGCGAGGAGAAAGCTACGAGCAGTACTTC.